Below are 27 T cell receptor beta chains sequenced from a single sample in a study of cytomegalovirus exposure and HLA in healthy donors. The study ran its PCR with 60 Vbeta and 13 Jbeta primers. TCRdb's copy holds only in-frame clones and misses some; the assay was immunoSEQ multiplex PCR. The sample contains approximately 210,000 clones, around 80% of which appear only once. The sequenced sample was PBMCs. The receptors stem from a woman aged 40 to 50 in good health and CMV-seronegative.

The V gene is TRBV29-1, the J gene TRBJ2-2, with D perhaps TRBD1 (6 bases). The CDR3 is made up of 14 amino acids. Germline V gives CDR1 SQVTM, CDR2 ANQGSEA. Trimming removed 5 bases from V and 5 bases from J, with 15 bases in between. The CDR3 here is CSVTPGAQTGELFF. In DNA form, the CDR3 reads TGCAGCGTTACTCCAGGGGCTCAGACCGGGGAGCTGTTTTTT.

The chain couples TRBV5-1 to TRBJ2-1; TRBD1 might be the D (6 bases). Trimming pared 4 bases from V and 6 bases from J, leaving 17 bases between. CDR3 length: 15 amino acids. Germline CDR1 and CDR2: SGHRS and YFSETQ. As DNA, the CDR3 is TGCGCCAGCAGCATCGACAGGTTGGTCACCAATGAGCAGTTCTTC. It translates to CASSIDRLVTNEQFF.

The chain employs TRBV18 and TRBJ1-2; 7 nucleotides match TRBD1. V shed 3 bases and J 4 bases; nucleotides not matched to a gene: 11. This CDR3 comprises 16 residues. From germline, CDR1 is KGHSH and CDR2 LQKENI. The CDR3 DNA sequence: TGTGCCAGCTCACCGAGCGCTCCGGGACAGACCTATGGCTACACCTTC. Amino acids: CASSPSAPGQTYGYTF.

This chain uses TRBV6-6 with TRBJ2-5, with 7 nucleotides matching TRBD1. In germline, CDR1 is MNHNY, CDR2 SVGAGI (reference sequence). V shed 4 bases, J shed 8 bases, and the junction held 7 bases outside the gene matches. The CDR3 contains 13 residues. In DNA form, the CDR3 reads TGTGCCAGCAGTTTGACAGGGTCTTCCACCCAGTACTTC. Protein: CASSLTGSSTQYF.

J is TRBJ2-1 and V is TRBV6-4; weak D call: TRBD2 (6 bases). CDR3 length: 13 amino acids. V shed 6 bases and J shed 5 bases, with 11 bases lying between them. Germline assignment: CDR1 MRHNA and CDR2 SNTAGT. This CDR3 reads CASSLSSDNEQFF. As DNA, the CDR3 is TGTGCCAGCAGCCTTTCTAGCGACAATGAGCAGTTCTTC.

V gene TRBV2 combines with J gene TRBJ1-4, with TRBD1 identical over 9 bases. The length of the CDR3 is 17 residues. Losses at the gene ends were 6 bases for V and 2 bases for J; bases not matched to a gene: 10. Germline CDR1 SNHLY, CDR2 FYNNEI. The CDR3 here is CASSGDRDLATNEKLFF. CDR3 nucleotides: TGTGCCAGCAGCGGGGACAGGGACCTAGCGACTAATGAAAAACTGTTTTTT.

The chain carries TRBV19 and TRBJ2-5, with 8 bases matching TRBD2. Losses at the gene ends were 6 bases for V and 4 bases for J; bases not matched to a gene: 13. CDR1 is LNHDA and CDR2 is SQIVND in the germline V gene (reference sequence). This CDR3 has 16 amino acids. CDR3 protein: CASRESGRGGGETQYF. As DNA, the CDR3 is TGTGCCAGTAGAGAGAGCGGGAGAGGAGGGGGAGAGACCCAGTACTTC.

V and J are TRBV19 and TRBJ1-6, with 8 nucleotides matching TRBD1. The germline V gene has CDR1 LNHDA and CDR2 SQIVND (reference sequence). This CDR3 comprises 15 residues. The V and J ends lost 3 bases and 7 bases, in that order; junction bases with no gene match: 5. CDR3 region: CASSIGQGMNSPLHF. DNA for the CDR3: TGTGCCAGTAGTATCGGACAGGGCATGAATTCACCCCTCCACTTT.

The V gene is TRBV6-1, the J gene TRBJ2-7; 7 bases fit TRBD1. The V and J ends lost 2 bases and 6 bases, in that order; junction bases with no gene match: 10. The CDR3 is 15 residues long. Per the germline V gene, CDR1 is MNHNS and CDR2 is SASEGT. In DNA form, the CDR3 reads TGTGCCAGCAGTGAATGGAGAAACAGGGGAAGCGAGCAGTACTTC. Translated, it gives CASSEWRNRGSEQYF.

This chain links TRBV6-5 with TRBJ1-5; D remains unclear. TRBJ2-3 matches the DNA end more closely, so the J call is doubtful. This CDR3 spans 14 amino acids. In germline, CDR1 is MNHEY, CDR2 SVGAGI. CDR3 region: CASSLSEVGQPQYF. The DNA for the CDR3 is TGTGCCAGCAGTCTCTCCGAGGTCGGTCAGCCCCAGTATTTT.

J is TRBJ2-1 and V is TRBV18, with D maybe TRBD2 (5 bases). CDR3 length: 15 amino acids. Trimming left V 5 bases short and J 3 bases short, with 14 bases between. CDR1 is KGHSH, CDR2 LQKENI, per germline. The CDR3 loop reads CASSIAGNYYNEQFF. The CDR3 coding sequence is TGTGCCAGCTCAATCGCGGGCAACTACTACAATGAGCAGTTCTTC.

This chain joins TRBV18 and TRBJ2-7, with a tentative D call TRBD2 (7 bases). This CDR3 comprises 15 residues. V was trimmed by 4 bases and J by 6 bases, leaving 19 bases between them. Germline CDR1 is KGHSH and CDR2 is LQKENI. This chain's CDR3 is CASSLTGGRAAEQYV. The CDR3 DNA reads TGTGCCAGCTCACTGACGGGGGGCCGGGCAGCCGAGCAGTACGTC.

This rearrangement joins TRBV11-2 to TRBJ2-1; D is undetermined. Between the trimmed V and J ends, which lost 2 bases and 4 bases, there was a span of 6 bases. The CDR3 spans 13 residues. Germline-derived CDR1 and CDR2 are SGHAT and FQNNGV. Here the CDR3 reads CASSLIRYNEQFF. CDR3 coding DNA: TGTGCCAGCAGCTTAATCCGGTACAATGAGCAGTTCTTC.

Worth noting for this clone: Germline and junction disagree at one end, which may indicate a read error. The J gene is TRBJ2-1, the V gene TRBV7-7; D unresolved. This CDR3 spans 13 amino acids. Germline V gene sequence: CDR1 SSHAT, CDR2 FNYEAQ (reference sequence). The CDR3 loop is CASSLDGYNEQFF. DNA for the CDR3: TGTGCTAGCAGCTTAGACGGTTACAATGAGCAGTTCTTC.

The chain couples TRBV7-3 to TRBJ1-1; a possible D gene is TRBD1 (5 bases). Germline V gives CDR1 SGHTA, CDR2 FQGTGA. Trimming pared 6 bases from V and 0 bases from J, leaving 11 bases between. The CDR3 has 14 residues. CDR3 residues: CASSYGGMNTEAFF. The CDR3 DNA is TGTGCCAGCAGTTACGGGGGAATGAACACTGAAGCTTTCTTT.

V and J are TRBV5-1 and TRBJ1-2; D gene uncertain. The germline CDR1 and CDR2 sequences are SGHRS and YFSETQ. V was clipped by 4 bases and J by 8 bases, with 18 bases between them. This CDR3 spans 14 amino acids. The CDR3 sequence is CASSPVSDPSGYTF. CDR3 bases: TGCGCCAGCAGCCCGGTGAGCGATCCATCAGGCTACACCTTC.

A few counts support this clone. The rearrangement joins TRBV4-3 to TRBJ1-3; TRBD1 agrees at 12 bases. Per the germline V gene, CDR1 is LGHNA and CDR2 is YSLEER. The CDR3 has 16 amino acids. Losses at the gene ends were 5 bases for V and 5 bases for J; bases not matched to a gene: 7. The chain's CDR3 is CASSSGTGGLRNTIYF. CDR3 DNA sequence: TGCGCCAGCAGCTCCGGGACAGGGGGCCTCAGAAACACCATATATTTT.

This clone has just a few counts. CDR3 nucleotides: TGTGCCAGCTCACCAAACAACCAAGAGACCCAGTACTTC. Its protein is CASSPNNQETQYF. The J gene is TRBJ2-5, the V gene TRBV18; D gene uncertain. V was pared by 2 bases and J by 0 bases, with 4 bases between. The length of the CDR3 is 13 residues. The germline gives CDR1 KGHSH, CDR2 LQKENI.

Comments on this clone: One junction end does not reproduce the germline sequence, and a read error may be involved. The chain joins TRBV7-9 to TRBJ1-2; D unclear. Germline assignment: CDR1 SEHNR and CDR2 FQNEAQ (reference sequence). The CDR3 spans 11 residues. CDR3 loop: CSSSRGYGYTF. Written as DNA, the CDR3 is TGTTCCAGCAGCCGAGGGTATGGCTACACCTTC.

This chain uses TRBV21-1 with TRBJ2-2; TRBD1 is the table's D call, not checked against the DNA. TRBV21-1 has pseudogene status. CDR3 length equals 16 residues. CDR3 DNA sequence: TGTGCCAGAGTCCAGGGTACAGCCTGGGACACCGGGGAGCTGTTTTTT. Its translation is CARVQGTAWDTGELFF.

The chain combines TRBV5-4 with TRBJ2-3, with D unresolved. Germline V gives CDR1 SGHNT, CDR2 YYREEE (reference sequence). The ends were cut back, 4 bases at V and 9 bases at J, with 15 bases in the middle. This CDR3 region has 13 residues. The chain's CDR3 is CASSLPDEETQYF. The DNA for the CDR3 is TGTGCCAGCAGCCTGCCCGACGAGGAGACGCAGTATTTT.

The table lists this clone with a count of one. The J gene is TRBJ2-2, the V gene TRBV5-6, with D perhaps matching TRBD1 (6 bases). Deletions cut 6 bases from V and 3 bases from J, with 15 bases between. This CDR3 comprises 15 residues. From germline, CDR1 is SGHDT and CDR2 YYEEEE. The CDR3 DNA reads as TGTGCCAGCATCAGACTGGACAGTCACACCGGGGAGCTGTTTTTT. It codes for CASIRLDSHTGELFF.

The chain employs TRBV28 and TRBJ2-7; 10 bases match TRBD2. The V gene end was trimmed by 5 bases and the J gene end by 4 bases; junction bases not matched to a gene: 5. Germline V gives CDR1 MDHEN, CDR2 SYDVKM. The CDR3 covers 14 residues. The CDR3, as DNA: TGTGCCAGCAGTGCTAGCGGGAGCAATTACGAGCAGTACTTC. It is translated as CASSASGSNYEQYF. The full variable domain, completed using reference TRBV28 and TRBJ2-7, is DVKVTQSSRYLVKRTGEKVFLECVQDMDHENMFWYRQDPGLGLRLIYFSYDVKMKEKGDIPEGYSVSREKKERFSLILESASTNQTSMYLCASSASGSNYEQYFGPGTRLTVT.

J is TRBJ2-1 and V is TRBV5-1; D is possibly TRBD2 (6 bases). Germline V gives CDR1 SGHRS, CDR2 YFSETQ. V was clipped by 6 bases and J by 0 bases, with 13 bases between them. This CDR3 has 15 residues. CDR3 sequence reads: CASTRVGSSYNEQFF. The CDR3, as DNA: TGCGCCAGCACGCGGGTCGGGAGCTCCTACAATGAGCAGTTCTTC.

This sequence joins TRBV7-3 and TRBJ2-1; D not resolved. Deletions cut 4 bases from V and 8 bases from J, with 21 bases between. Germline V gene lookup returns CDR1 SGHTA and CDR2 FQGTGA. The CDR3 loop spans 16 amino acids. CDR3 DNA: TGTGCCAGCAGCTCCGGCTCCAGCTCAATGAGGCATGAGCAGTTCTTC. Protein sequence: CASSSGSSSMRHEQFF.

This clone appeared a single time. The chain links TRBV6-5 to TRBJ2-2; 11 nucleotides align to TRBD2. Germline loops: CDR1 MNHEY, CDR2 SVGAGI. The CDR3 consists of 15 residues. The trim removed 6 bases at V and 3 bases at J, leaving 3 bases unmatched. The CDR3 nucleotides read TGTGCCAGCAGCAAACTAGCGGGGGACACCGGGGAGCTGTTTTTT. It specifies CASSKLAGDTGELFF.

The chain couples TRBV6-5 to TRBJ2-3; tentatively, D is TRBD1 (7 bases). This CDR3 is built from 13 residues. Germline loops: CDR1 MNHEY, CDR2 SVGAGI. The V end lost 3 bases, the J end lost 10 bases, and 14 bases lay between the germline ends. The CDR3 sequence: CASSYAGGFSQYF. The DNA of the CDR3 is TGTGCCAGCAGTTATGCAGGGGGGTTTTCGCAGTATTTT.